The rows below give T cell receptor beta chains drawn from one sample of a study of T cell repertoires in cytomegalovirus infection. MiXCR, run by TCRdb on the reads, gives a single entry per CDR3 protein. The data hold 900,000 to 950,000 distinct CDR3 sequences, with roughly 30% observed a single time. These TCRs' antigens remain unknown. Specimen: cultured CD8+ T cells from PBMCs, collected from culture after CMV antigen stimulation. Receptor source: a human donor in good health (CMV status not recorded). Some clones in this sample may be carry-over from other donors' samples. CDR3s include the opening cysteine and the closing phenylalanine or tryptophan. D genes are given only for firm matches. Not every row has a clone size; where given, it reads once, few, many or a size class.

D: -
length: 14
J: TRBJ2-1
size: -
V: TRBV7-2
DNA: TGTGCCAGCAGCTTTGGCGGTTACTACAATGAGCAGTTCTTC
CDR3: CASSFGGYYNEQFF

D: -
length: 13
J: TRBJ2-7
size: -
V: TRBV7-9
DNA: TGTGCCAGCACCCTCAGGAGGGGTTACGAGCAGTACTTC
CDR3: CASTLRRGYEQYF

D: -
length: 15
J: TRBJ1-2
size: few
V: TRBV6-6
DNA: TGTGCCAGCAGTTACTCGAGTCTGGCCGATGAGGGCTACACCTTC
CDR3: CASSYSSLADEGYTF

D: -
length: 13
J: TRBJ2-3
size: -
V: TRBV19
DNA: TGTGCCAGTAGGGGAAGGGCTACAGATACGCAGTATTTT
CDR3: CASRGRATDTQYF

D: TRBD1
length: 15
J: TRBJ1-1
size: -
V: TRBV25-1
DNA: TGTGCCAGCAGCTTCTTGGGACAGCTAAACACTGAAGCTTTCTTT
CDR3: CASSFLGQLNTEAFF

D: -
length: 16
J: TRBJ2-1
size: few
V: TRBV27
DNA: TGTGCCAGCAGTTTTAAGCCAGCGGGCGCCTACAATGAGCAGTTCTTC
CDR3: CASSFKPAGAYNEQFF

D: -
length: 13
J: TRBJ2-3
size: few
V: TRBV6-5
DNA: TGTGCCAGCAGTTTGAAGACCACAGATACGCAGTATTTT
CDR3: CASSLKTTDTQYF

D: -
length: 14
J: TRBJ1-4
size: -
V: TRBV29-1
DNA: TGCAGCGCCGTGGACACAACAACTAATGAAAAACTGTTTTTT
CDR3: CSAVDTTTNEKLFF

D: -
length: 14
J: TRBJ2-3
size: many
V: TRBV7-9
DNA: TGTGCCAGCAGCTTAGGGAGTCGGCCAGATACGCAGTATTTT
CDR3: CASSLGSRPDTQYF

D: -
length: 15
J: TRBJ1-2
size: few
V: TRBV15
DNA: TGTGCCACCAGCAGACACCAACTGACAGAATATGGCTACACCTTC
CDR3: CATSRHQLTEYGYTF

D: -
length: 17
J: TRBJ1-4
size: few
V: TRBV4-2
DNA: TGTGCCAGCAGCCAAGATGACTCGGGACCGACTAATGAAAAACTGTTTTTT
CDR3: CASSQDDSGPTNEKLFF